Reported below is one TCR beta chain. The assay was immunoSEQ multiplex PCR, and TCRdb's table has in-frame clones only and misses some. The sample shows about 410,000 clones, around 89% of them seen only once. This sample is drawn from a study of blood T cell repertoires in COVID-19. Study as a whole: Both acute and convalescent COVID-19 samples were obtained from the United States, Italy and Spain. The cDNA or gDNA used as material had been derived from T cells, B-cell-depleted T cells, or PBMCs.

The clonotype was recovered from a woman aged 40 to 55 with COVID-19, enrolled during active disease. Sequenced sample: peripheral blood.

The chain's CDR3 is CASSTRQGSPRGGYTF. CDR3 DNA sequence: TGTGCCAGCAGTACTAGACAGGGGTCCCCCCGCGGGGGCTACACCTTC. V is TRBV27 and J is TRBJ1-2, with 8 bases aligning to TRBD1. The V gene's germline CDR1 is MNHEY and CDR2 SMNVEV (reference sequence). V shed 5 bases, J shed 8 bases, and the junction held 16 bases outside the gene matches. This CDR3 has 16 amino acids.